This T cell receptor beta chain was captured by sequencing in a study of T-cell reconstitution after alpha-beta-depleted transplantation in children. Preparing the TCRbeta library involved the use of unique molecular identifiers. TCRdb re-derived calls from the PCR reads in MiXCR, one entry per CDR3 protein. This repertoire shows approximately 88,000 distinct CDR3 sequences, 9% to 15% found once; its top ten account for about 15%. This clonotype came up many times. The CDR3 has 17 amino acids. In germline, CDR1 is LGHNA, CDR2 YSLEER. V lost 0 bases and J lost 0, with 14 bases in between. The sample in question was PBMCs from the stem cell graft donor, obtained from the stem cell graft. This sequence was found in a human donor who donated a stem cell graft to a child with inherited bone marrow failure. The chain joins TRBV4-3 to TRBJ1-1; D gene ambiguous. This CDR3 reads CASSQEGGFAMNTEAFF. For the CDR3, the DNA is TGCGCCAGCAGCCAAGAGGGAGGGTTCGCCATGAACACTGAAGCTTTCTTT.